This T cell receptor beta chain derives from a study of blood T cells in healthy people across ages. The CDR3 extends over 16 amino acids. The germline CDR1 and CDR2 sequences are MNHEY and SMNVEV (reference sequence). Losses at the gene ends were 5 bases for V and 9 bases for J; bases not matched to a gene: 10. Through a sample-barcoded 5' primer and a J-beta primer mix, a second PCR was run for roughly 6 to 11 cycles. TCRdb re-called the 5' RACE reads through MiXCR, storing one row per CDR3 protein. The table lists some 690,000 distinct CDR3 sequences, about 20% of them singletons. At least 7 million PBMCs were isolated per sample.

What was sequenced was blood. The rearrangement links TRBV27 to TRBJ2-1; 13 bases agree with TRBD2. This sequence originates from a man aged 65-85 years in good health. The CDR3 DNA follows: TGTGCCAGCAGTACCTGGACTAGCGGGAGACTCACTGAGCAGTTCTTC. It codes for CASSTWTSGRLTEQFF.